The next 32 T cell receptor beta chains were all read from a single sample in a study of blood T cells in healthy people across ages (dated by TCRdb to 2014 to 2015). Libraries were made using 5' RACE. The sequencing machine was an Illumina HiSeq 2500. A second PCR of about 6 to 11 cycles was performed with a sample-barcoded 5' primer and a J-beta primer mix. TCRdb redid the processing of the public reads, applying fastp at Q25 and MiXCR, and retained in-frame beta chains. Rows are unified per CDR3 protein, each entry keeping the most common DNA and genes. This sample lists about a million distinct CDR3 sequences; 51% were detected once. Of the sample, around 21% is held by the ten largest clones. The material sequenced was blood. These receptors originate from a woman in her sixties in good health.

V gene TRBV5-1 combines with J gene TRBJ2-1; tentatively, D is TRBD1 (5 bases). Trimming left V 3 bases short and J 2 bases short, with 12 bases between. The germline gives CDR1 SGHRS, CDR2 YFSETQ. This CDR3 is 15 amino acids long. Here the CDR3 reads CASSSTAPAYNEQFF. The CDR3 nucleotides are TGCGCCAGCAGCTCGACAGCCCCGGCCTACAATGAGCAGTTCTTC.

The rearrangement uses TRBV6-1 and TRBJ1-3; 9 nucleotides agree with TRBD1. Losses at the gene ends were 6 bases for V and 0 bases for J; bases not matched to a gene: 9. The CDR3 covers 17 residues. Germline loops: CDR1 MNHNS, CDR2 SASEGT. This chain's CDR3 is CASSGGGQGSSGNTIYF. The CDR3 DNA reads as TGTGCCAGCAGCGGGGGGGGACAGGGAAGCTCTGGAAACACCATATATTTT.

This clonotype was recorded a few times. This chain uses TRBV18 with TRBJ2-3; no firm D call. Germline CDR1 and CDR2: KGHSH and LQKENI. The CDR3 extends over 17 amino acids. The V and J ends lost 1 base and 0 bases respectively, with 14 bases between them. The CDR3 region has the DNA TGTGCCAGCTCACCACAGTTCCTCACTCACAGCACAGATACGCAGTATTTT. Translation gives CASSPQFLTHSTDTQYF. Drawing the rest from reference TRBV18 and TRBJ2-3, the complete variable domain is NAGVMQNPRHLVRRRGQEARLRCSPMKGHSHVYWYRQLPEEGLKFMVYLQKENIIDESGMPKERFSAEFPKEGPSILRIQQVVRGDSAAYFCASSPQFLTHSTDTQYFGPGTRLTVL.

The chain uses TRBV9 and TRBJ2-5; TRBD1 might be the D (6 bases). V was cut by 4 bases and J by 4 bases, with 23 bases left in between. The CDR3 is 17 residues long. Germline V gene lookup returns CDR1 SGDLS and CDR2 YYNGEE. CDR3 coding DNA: TGTGCCAGCAGCTCAGGGGAACCGGCCTTTCGGTCAGAGACCCAGTACTTC. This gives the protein CASSSGEPAFRSETQYF.

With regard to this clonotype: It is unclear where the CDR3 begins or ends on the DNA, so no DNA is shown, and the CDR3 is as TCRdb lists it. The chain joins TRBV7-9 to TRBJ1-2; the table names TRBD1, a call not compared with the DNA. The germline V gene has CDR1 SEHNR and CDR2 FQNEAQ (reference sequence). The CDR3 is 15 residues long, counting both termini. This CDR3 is CASTFFGQGSYGCTF.

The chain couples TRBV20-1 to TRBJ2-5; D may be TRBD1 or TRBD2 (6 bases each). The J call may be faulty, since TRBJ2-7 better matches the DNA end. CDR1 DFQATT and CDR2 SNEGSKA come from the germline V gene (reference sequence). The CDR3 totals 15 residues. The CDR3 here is CSANTGTGLTYEQYF. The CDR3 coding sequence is TGCAGTGCTAATACAGGGACGGGACTCACCTACGAGCAGTACTTC.

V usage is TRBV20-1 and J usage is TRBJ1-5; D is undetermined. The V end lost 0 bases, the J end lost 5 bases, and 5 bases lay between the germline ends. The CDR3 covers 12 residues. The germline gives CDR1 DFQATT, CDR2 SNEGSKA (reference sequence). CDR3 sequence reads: CSAREDYQPQHF. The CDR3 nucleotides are TGCAGTGCTAGAGAGGATTATCAGCCCCAGCATTTT.

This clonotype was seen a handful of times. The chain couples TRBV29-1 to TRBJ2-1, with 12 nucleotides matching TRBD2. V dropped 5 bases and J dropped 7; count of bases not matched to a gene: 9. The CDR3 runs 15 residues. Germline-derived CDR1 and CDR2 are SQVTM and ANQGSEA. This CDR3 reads CSVRIGLAGPNEQFF. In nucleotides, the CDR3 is TGCAGCGTTAGGATCGGACTAGCGGGGCCTAATGAGCAGTTCTTC.

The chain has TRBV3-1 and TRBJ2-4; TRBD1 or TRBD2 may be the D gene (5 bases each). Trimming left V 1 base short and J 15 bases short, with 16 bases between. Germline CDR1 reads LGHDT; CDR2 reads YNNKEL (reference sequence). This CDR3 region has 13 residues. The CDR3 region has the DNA TGTGCCAGCAGCCAAGTCCCCGGGACCATTGGGTACTTC. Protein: CASSQVPGTIGYF.

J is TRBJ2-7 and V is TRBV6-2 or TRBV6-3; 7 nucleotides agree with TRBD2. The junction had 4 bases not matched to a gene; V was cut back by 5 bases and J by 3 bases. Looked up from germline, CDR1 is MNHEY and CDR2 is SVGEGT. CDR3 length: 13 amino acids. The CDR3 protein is CASSKERDYEQYF. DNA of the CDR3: TGTGCCAGCAGTAAAGAGCGGGACTACGAGCAGTACTTC.

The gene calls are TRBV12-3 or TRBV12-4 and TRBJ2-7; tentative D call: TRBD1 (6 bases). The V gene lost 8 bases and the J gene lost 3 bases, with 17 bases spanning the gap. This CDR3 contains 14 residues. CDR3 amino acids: CASGRGGLDYEQYF. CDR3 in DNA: TGTGCCAGCGGCAGGGGTGGGTTAGACTACGAGCAGTACTTC.

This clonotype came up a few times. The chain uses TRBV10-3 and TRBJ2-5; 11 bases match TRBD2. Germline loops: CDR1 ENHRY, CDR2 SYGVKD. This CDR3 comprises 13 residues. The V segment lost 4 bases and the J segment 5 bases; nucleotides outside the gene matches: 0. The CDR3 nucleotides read TGTGCCATCAGTGGACTAGCGGGGGAGACCCAGTACTTC. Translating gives CAISGLAGETQYF.

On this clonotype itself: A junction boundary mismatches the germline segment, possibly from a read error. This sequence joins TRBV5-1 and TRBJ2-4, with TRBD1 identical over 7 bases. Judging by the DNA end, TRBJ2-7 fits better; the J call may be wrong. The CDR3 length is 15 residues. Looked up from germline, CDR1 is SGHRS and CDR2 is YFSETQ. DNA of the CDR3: TGCGCCTGCAGCCCCGACAGGGCGCGGCTCCACGAGCAGTACTTC. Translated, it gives CACSPDRARLHEQYF.

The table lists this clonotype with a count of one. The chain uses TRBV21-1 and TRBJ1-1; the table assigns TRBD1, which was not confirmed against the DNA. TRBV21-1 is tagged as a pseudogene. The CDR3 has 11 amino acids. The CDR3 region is CAPLINTEAFF. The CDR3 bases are TGTGCCCCCCTTATTAACACTGAAGCTTTCTTT.

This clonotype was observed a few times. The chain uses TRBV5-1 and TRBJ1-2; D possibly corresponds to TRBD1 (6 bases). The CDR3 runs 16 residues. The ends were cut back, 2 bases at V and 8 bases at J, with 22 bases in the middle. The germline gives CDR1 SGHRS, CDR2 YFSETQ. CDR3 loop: CASSFTGRKSVDGYTF. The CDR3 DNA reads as TGCGCCAGCAGCTTTACAGGGAGGAAGTCGGTTGACGGCTACACCTTC.

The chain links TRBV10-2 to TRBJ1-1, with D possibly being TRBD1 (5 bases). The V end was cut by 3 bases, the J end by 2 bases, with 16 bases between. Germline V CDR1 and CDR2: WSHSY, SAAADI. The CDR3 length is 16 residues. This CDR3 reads CASSDPRAGGNTEAFF. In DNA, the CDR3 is TGCGCCAGCAGTGATCCTCGGGCCGGGGGAAACACTGAAGCTTTCTTT.

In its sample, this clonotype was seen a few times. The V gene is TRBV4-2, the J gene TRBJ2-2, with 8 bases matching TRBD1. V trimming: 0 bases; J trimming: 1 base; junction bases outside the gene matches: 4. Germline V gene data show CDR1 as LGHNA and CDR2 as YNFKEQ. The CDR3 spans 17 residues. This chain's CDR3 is CASSQEDRGRNTGELFF. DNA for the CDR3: TGTGCCAGCAGCCAAGAAGACAGGGGCCGGAACACCGGGGAGCTGTTTTTT.

The CDR3 DNA follows: TGCGCCAGCAGCGGGGGTACAGGGTCGACTAGCGAACCTGTGGATCACGAGCAGTACTTC. As protein: CASSGGTGSTSEPVDHEQYF. The gene calls are TRBV5-1 and TRBJ2-4, with TRBD2 matching 8 bases. Near its end, the DNA agrees better with TRBJ2-7, so the J call may be wrong. Germline CDR1 is SGHRS and CDR2 is YFSETQ. This CDR3 region has 20 residues.

The CDR3, as DNA: TGCGGCACACCCCAGGGGGCAGTCGGGGAGACCCAGTACTTC. Translating it yields CGTPQGAVGETQYF. The chain couples TRBV29-1 to TRBJ2-5; the match to TRBD1 covers 8 bases. Germline CDR1 and CDR2: SQVTM and ANQGSEA. CDR3 length: 14 amino acids.

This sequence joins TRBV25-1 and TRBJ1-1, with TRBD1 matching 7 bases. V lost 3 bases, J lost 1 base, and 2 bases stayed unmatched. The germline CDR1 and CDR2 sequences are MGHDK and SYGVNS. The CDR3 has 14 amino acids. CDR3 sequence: CASSETGPNTEAFF. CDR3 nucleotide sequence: TGTGCCAGCAGTGAGACAGGGCCGAACACTGAAGCTTTCTTT.

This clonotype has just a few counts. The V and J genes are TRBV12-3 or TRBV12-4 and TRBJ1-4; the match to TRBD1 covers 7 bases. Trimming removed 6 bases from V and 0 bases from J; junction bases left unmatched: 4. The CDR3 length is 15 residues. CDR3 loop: CASRNTGATNEKLFF. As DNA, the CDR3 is TGTGCCAGCAGAAACACAGGGGCAACTAATGAAAAACTGTTTTTT.

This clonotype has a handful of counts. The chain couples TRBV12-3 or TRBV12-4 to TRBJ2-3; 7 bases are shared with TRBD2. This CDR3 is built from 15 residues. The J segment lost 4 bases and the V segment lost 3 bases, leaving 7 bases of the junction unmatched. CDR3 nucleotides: TGTGCCAGCAGTTTCCGCGGGAGCGGGTCAGATACGCAGTATTTT. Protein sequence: CASSFRGSGSDTQYF.

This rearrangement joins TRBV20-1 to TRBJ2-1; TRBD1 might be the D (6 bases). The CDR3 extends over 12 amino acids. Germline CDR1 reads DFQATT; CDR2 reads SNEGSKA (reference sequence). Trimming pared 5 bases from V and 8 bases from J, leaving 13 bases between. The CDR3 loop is CSAGGRDDEQFF. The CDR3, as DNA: TGCAGTGCTGGGGGCCGGGACGATGAGCAGTTCTTC.

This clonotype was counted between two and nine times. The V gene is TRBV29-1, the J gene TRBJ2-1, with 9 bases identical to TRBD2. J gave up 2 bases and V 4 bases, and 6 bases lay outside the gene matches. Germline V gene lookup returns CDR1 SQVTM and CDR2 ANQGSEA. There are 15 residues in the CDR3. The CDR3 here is CSVAKREETYNEQFF. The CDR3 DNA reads TGCAGCGTTGCGAAGCGGGAGGAGACCTACAATGAGCAGTTCTTC.

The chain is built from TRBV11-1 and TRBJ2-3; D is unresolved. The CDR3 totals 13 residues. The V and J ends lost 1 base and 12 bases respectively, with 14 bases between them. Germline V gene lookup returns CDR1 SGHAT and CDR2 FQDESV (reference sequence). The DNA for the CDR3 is TGTGCCAGCAGCTTAGATGCAGAAACCGGACAGTATTTT. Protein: CASSLDAETGQYF.

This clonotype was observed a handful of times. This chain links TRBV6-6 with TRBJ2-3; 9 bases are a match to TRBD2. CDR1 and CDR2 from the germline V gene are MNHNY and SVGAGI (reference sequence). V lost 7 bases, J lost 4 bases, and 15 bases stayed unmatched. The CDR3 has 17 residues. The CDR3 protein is CASIPESGRSGADTQYF. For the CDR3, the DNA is TGTGCCAGCATCCCGGAGAGCGGGAGGAGCGGCGCAGATACGCAGTATTTT.

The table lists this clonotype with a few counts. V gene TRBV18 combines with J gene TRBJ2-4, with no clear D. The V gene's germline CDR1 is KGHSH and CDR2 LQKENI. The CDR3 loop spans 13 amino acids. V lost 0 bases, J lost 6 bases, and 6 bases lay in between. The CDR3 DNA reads TGTGCCAGCTCACCACCGTCTGTAAACATTCAGTACTTC. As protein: CASSPPSVNIQYF.

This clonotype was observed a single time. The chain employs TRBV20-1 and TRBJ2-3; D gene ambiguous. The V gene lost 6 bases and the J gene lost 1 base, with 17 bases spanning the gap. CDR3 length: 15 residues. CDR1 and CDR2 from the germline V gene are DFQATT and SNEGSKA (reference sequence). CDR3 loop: CSAEDALRGTDTQYF. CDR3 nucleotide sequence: TGCAGTGCCGAGGACGCCCTGCGAGGCACAGATACGCAGTATTTT.

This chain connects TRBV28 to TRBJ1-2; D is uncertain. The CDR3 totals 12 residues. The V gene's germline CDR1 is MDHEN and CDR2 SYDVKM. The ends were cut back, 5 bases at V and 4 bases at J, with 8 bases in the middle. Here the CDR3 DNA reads TGTGCCAGCAGTCGGCGGATCTATGGCTACACCTTC. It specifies CASSRRIYGYTF.

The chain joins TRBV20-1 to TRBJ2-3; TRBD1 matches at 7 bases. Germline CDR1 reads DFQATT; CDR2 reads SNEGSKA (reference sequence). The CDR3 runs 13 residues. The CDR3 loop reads CRPKGQSWDTQYF. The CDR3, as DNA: TGCAGACCCAAGGGACAGTCTTGGGATACGCAGTATTTT.

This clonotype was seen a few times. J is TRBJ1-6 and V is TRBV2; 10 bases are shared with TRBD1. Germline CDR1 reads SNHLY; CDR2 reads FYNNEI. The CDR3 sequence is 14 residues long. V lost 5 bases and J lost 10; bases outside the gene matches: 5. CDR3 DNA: TGTGCCAGCAGTTTGACAGGGGGCCGGTCACCCCTCCACTTT. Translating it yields CASSLTGGRSPLHF.

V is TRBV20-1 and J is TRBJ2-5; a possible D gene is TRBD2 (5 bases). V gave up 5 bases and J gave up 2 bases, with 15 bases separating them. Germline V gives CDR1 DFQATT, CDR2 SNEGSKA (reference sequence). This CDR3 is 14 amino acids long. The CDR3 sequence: CSARPYGIQETQYF. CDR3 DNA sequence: TGCAGTGCTCGACCCTACGGGATTCAAGAGACCCAGTACTTC.